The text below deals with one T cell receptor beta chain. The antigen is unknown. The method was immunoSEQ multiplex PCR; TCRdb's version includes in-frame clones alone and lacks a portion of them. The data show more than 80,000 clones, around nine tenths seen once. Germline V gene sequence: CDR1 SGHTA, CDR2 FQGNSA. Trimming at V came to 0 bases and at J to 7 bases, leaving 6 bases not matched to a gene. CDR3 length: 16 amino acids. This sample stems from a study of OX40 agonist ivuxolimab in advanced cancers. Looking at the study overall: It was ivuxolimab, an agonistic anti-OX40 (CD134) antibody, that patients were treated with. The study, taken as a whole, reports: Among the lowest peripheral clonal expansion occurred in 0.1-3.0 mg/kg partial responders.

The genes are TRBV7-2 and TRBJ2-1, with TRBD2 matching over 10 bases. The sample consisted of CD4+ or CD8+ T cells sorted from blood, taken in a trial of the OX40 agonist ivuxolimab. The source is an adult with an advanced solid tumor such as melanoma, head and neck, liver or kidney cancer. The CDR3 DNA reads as TGTGCCAGCAGCTTAGCGCCAGCGGGGGGGGAGAATGAGCAGTTCTTC. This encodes CASSLAPAGGENEQFF.